A selection of T cell receptor beta chains follows, all from one sample in a study of T cells in Graves' hyperthyroidism and ophthalmopathy. TCRdb re-called the multiplex PCR reads through MiXCR, storing one row per CDR3 protein. The sample includes 450,000 to 700,000 distinct CDR3 sequences, about 43% of them seen just once. The sample consisted of peripheral blood or thyroid tissue (not recorded which). The receptors were gathered from an adult woman with Graves' disease, either hyperthyroidism or ophthalmopathy (not recorded which). The CDR3 runs from the conserved cysteine through the conserved F or W. A D gene is named only where the DNA matches it firmly. Where a row states a size, it is once, few, many or the class of an expanded clone; other rows omit it.

D | J | size | V | CDR3 | DNA
NA | TRBJ1-5 | many | TRBV12-3/TRBV12-4 | CASSHESWESNQPQHF | TGTGCCAGCAGTCACGAGAGCTGGGAAAGCAATCAGCCCCAGCATTTT
TRBD1 | TRBJ2-5 | NA | TRBV2 | CASRGQSDGETQYF | TGTGCCAGCAGGGGACAGTCGGATGGGGAGACCCAGTACTTC
NA | TRBJ2-1 | NA | TRBV24-1 | CATSDGGLGEQFF | TGTGCCACCAGTGATGGTGGGTTAGGTGAGCAGTTCTTC
NA | TRBJ1-4 | NA | TRBV2 | CASSPTSTNEKLFF | TGTGCCAGCAGTCCAACATCAACTAATGAAAAACTGTTTTTT
NA | TRBJ2-5 | few | TRBV25-1 | CASSGYREKQKLSARRETQYF | TGTGCCAGCAGTGGGTACAGGGAGAAGCAGAAACTTTCCGCGCGCCGAGAGACCCAGTACTTC
TRBD1 | TRBJ1-2 | NA | TRBV4-3 | CASSLGTGDYYGYTF | TGCGCCAGCAGCCTCGGGACAGGGGACTACTATGGCTACACCTTC
NA | TRBJ1-5 | many | TRBV5-6 | CASSLTAYSNQPQHF | TGTGCCAGCAGCCTGACAGCTTATAGCAATCAGCCCCAGCATTTT
NA | TRBJ1-1 | once | TRBV29-1 | CSVEFSENTEAFF | TGCAGCGTTGAGTTTTCAGAGAACACTGAAGCTTTCTTT
NA | TRBJ2-7 | NA | TRBV29-1 | CSVARDQAAAAYEQYF | TGCAGCGTTGCCAGGGATCAGGCGGCCGCGGCCTACGAGCAGTACTTC
TRBD2 | TRBJ2-5 | NA | TRBV7-9 | CASSRLAGGPSETQYF | TGTGCCAGCAGTCGACTAGCGGGAGGCCCGTCAGAGACCCAGTACTTC
TRBD2 | TRBJ2-5 | many | TRBV20-1 | CSAAGPSLRGVGTQYF | TGCAGTGCCGCCGGTCCCTCTCTGCGGGGGGTGGGGACCCAGTACTTC
NA | TRBJ2-7 | many | TRBV5-1 | CASSLNLASYEQYF | TGCGCCAGCAGCTTGAATCTAGCGTCCTACGAGCAGTACTTC
TRBD1 | TRBJ2-2 | NA | TRBV19 | CASSIGDRGDGELFF | TGTGCCAGTAGTATTGGAGACAGGGGGGACGGGGAGCTGTTTTTT
NA | TRBJ1-1 | NA | TRBV7-9 | CASSIAGGPEAFF | TGTGCCAGCAGCATAGCGGGAGGGCCGGAAGCTTTCTTT
NA | TRBJ2-7 | NA | TRBV10-2 | CASSETPDRAYEQYF | TGCGCCAGCAGTGAGACCCCCGATCGGGCCTACGAGCAGTACTTC
NA | TRBJ1-4 | many | TRBV11-1 | CASSFEGSTNEKLFF | TGTGCCAGCAGCTTCGAGGGATCAACTAATGAAAAACTGTTTTTT
NA | TRBJ2-2 | many | TRBV2 | CASSLGVGDTGELFF | TGTGCCAGCAGCCTCGGCGTGGGGGATACCGGGGAGCTGTTTTTT
NA | TRBJ1-6 | NA | TRBV5-1 | CASSQGGTNNSPLHF | TGCGCCAGCAGCCAAGGTGGGACTAATAATTCACCCCTCCACTTT
NA | TRBJ1-1 | many | TRBV11-2 | CASSLFSTGMGGVSNTEAFF | TGTGCCAGCAGCTTATTTTCGACCGGGATGGGGGGCGTTTCGAACACTGAAGCTTTCTTT
NA | TRBJ2-5 | NA | TRBV7-9 | CASRPVGKGVNQETQYF | TGTGCCAGCCGCCCAGTCGGGAAGGGCGTCAACCAAGAGACCCAGTACTTC
TRBD2 | TRBJ2-5 | many | TRBV20-1 | CSEKYSGSGTQYF | TGCAGCGAAAAGTATAGCGGGAGTGGGACCCAGTACTTC
NA | TRBJ1-6 | many | TRBV5-1 | CASSLGDTPLHF | TGCGCCAGCAGCTTGGGAGACACACCCCTCCACTTT
NA | TRBJ1-3 | many | TRBV9 | CASSVGGDGNTIYF | TGTGCCAGCAGCGTCGGGGGCGACGGAAACACCATATATTTT
NA | TRBJ1-1 | NA | TRBV20-1 | CSARDHGGNTEAFF | TGCAGTGCTAGAGATCACGGCGGGAACACTGAAGCTTTCTTT
NA | TRBJ1-5 | NA | TRBV15 | CATSRDRIIYQPQHF | TGTGCCACCAGCAGAGACAGGATAATCTATCAGCCCCAGCATTTT
NA | TRBJ1-5 | many | TRBV20-1 | CSAQRGIQPQHF | TGCAGTGCGCAACGTGGCATTCAGCCCCAGCATTTT
TRBD1 | TRBJ1-4 | NA | TRBV7-9 | CASSLADRADEKLFF | TGTGCCAGCAGCTTAGCGGACAGGGCGGATGAAAAACTGTTTTTT
NA | TRBJ2-7 | NA | TRBV10-1 | CASSPHRKQYF | TGCGCCAGCTCCCCCCACCGAAAGCAGTACTTC
TRBD1 | TRBJ2-7 | few | TRBV7-2 | CASSLDQGDYEQYF | TGTGCCAGCAGCTTAGATCAGGGGGACTACGAGCAGTACTTC
NA | TRBJ1-6 | many | TRBV5-1 | CASSFSTGSYNSPLHF | TGCGCCAGCAGCTTTTCTACAGGGTCCTATAATTCACCCCTCCACTTT
TRBD1 | TRBJ1-5 | NA | TRBV10-2 | CASSVQGVGNQPQHF | TGCGCCAGCAGTGTACAGGGGGTGGGCAATCAGCCCCAGCATTTT
TRBD2 | TRBJ2-7 | NA | TRBV6-4 | CASSELGGGPASSYEQYF | TGTGCCAGCAGTGAACTCGGGGGGGGGCCCGCTAGCTCCTACGAGCAGTACTTC
NA | TRBJ1-2 | once | TRBV29-1 | CSVAESGNAAF | TGCAGCGTTGCAGAGAGCGGAAACGCTGCCTTC
TRBD1 | TRBJ2-7 | many | TRBV10-3 | CAISGPGTGEDEQYF | TGTGCCATCAGTGGCCCCGGGACAGGGGAAGACGAGCAGTACTTC
TRBD1 | TRBJ1-1 | once | TRBV6-5 | CASSRQGADEAFF | TGTGCCAGCAGTCGACAGGGGGCCGATGAAGCTTTCTTT
NA | TRBJ2-5 | NA | TRBV7-8 | CASNEGGTQYF | TGCGCCAGCAACGAGGGCGGGACCCAGTACTTC
NA | TRBJ1-5 | NA | TRBV2 | CASLAGANTGEGSLRNQPQHF | TGTGCCAGCCTAGCGGGAGCGAACACCGGGGAGGGATCCTTACGCAATCAGCCCCAGCATTTT
NA | TRBJ2-5 | NA | TRBV6-2/TRBV6-3 | CASGYSNQPQYF | TGTGCCAGCGGTTATAGCAATCAGCCCCAGTACTTC
TRBD1 | TRBJ2-5 | NA | TRBV6-4 | CASSASGTGQETQYF | TGTGCCAGCAGTGCCTCCGGGACAGGGCAAGAGACCCAGTACTTC
NA | TRBJ2-5 | many | TRBV5-4 | CASSNHQETQYF | TGTGCCAGCAGCAATCACCAGGAGACCCAGTACTTC
TRBD2 | TRBJ2-7 | many | TRBV6-2/TRBV6-3 | CASRKGLAGVYEQYF | TGTGCCAGCAGGAAGGGACTAGCGGGAGTATACGAGCAGTACTTC